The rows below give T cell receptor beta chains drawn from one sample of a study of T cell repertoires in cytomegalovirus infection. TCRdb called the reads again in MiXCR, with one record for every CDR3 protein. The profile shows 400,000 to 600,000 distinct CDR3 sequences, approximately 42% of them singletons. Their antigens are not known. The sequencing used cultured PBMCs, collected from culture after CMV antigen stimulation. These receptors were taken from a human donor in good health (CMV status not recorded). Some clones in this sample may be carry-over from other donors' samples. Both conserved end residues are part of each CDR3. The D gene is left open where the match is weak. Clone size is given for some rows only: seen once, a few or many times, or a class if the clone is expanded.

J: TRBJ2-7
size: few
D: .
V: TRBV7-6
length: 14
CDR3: CASSLRDNPYEQYF
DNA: TGTGCCAGCAGCTTACGCGACAATCCCTACGAGCAGTACTTC

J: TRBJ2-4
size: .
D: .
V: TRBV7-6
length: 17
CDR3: CASSEDSREVVKNIQYF
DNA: TGTGCCAGCAGCGAAGACAGTAGAGAAGTGGTCAAAAACATTCAGTACTTC

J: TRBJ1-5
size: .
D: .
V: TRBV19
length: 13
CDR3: CASSTLQGQPQHF
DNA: TGTGCCAGTAGTACCCTCCAGGGCCAGCCCCAGCATTTT

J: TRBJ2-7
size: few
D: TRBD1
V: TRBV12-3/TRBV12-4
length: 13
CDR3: CASSLGGQFEQYF
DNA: TGTGCCAGCAGTTTAGGGGGACAGTTCGAGCAGTACTTC

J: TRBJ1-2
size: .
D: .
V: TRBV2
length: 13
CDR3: CASSDRGSGGYTF
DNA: TGTGCCAGCAGTGATAGGGGTTCGGGTGGCTACACCTTC

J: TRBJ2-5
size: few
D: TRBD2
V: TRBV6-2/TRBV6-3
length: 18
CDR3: CASSFGLAGDPFGETQYF
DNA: TGTGCCAGCAGTTTCGGACTAGCGGGAGACCCATTTGGAGAGACCCAGTACTTC

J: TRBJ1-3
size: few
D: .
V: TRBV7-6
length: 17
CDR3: CASRPRVSQHSGNTIYF
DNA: TGTGCCAGCAGGCCCCGGGTCAGCCAACACTCTGGAAACACCATATATTTT

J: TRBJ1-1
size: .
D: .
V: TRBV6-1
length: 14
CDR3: CASWAWQMNTEAFF
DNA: TGTGCCAGCTGGGCGTGGCAGATGAACACTGAAGCTTTCTTT

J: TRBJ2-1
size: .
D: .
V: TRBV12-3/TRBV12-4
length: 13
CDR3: CASNPPDANEQFF
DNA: TGTGCCAGCAACCCCCCCGACGCCAATGAGCAGTTCTTC

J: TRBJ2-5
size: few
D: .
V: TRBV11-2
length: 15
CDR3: CASSQDPGGQETQYF
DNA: TGTGCCAGCAGCCAGGACCCAGGTGGCCAAGAGACCCAGTACTTC

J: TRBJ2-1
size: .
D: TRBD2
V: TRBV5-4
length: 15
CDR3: CASSFYSGGSNEQFF
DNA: TGTGCCAGCAGCTTCTATAGCGGGGGGTCCAATGAGCAGTTCTTC